This T cell receptor (beta chain) was captured by sequencing in a study of OX40 agonist ivuxolimab in advanced cancers. Study background: Patients' therapy was ivuxolimab, an antibody that acts as an agonist of OX40 (CD134). Study conclusions and caveats: Expanded peripheral T cell antigen specificity was not determined. Partly responding patients at 0.1-3.0 mg/kg showed some of the smallest clonal expansion.

Autoimmune disease history or systemic immunosuppression excluded patients. From germline, CDR1 is SGHNT and CDR2 YYREEE (reference sequence). The V segment lost 4 bases and the J segment 6 bases; nucleotides outside the gene matches: 4. There are 13 residues in the CDR3. Profiled with immunoSEQ multiplex PCR; TCRdb holds only in-frame clones, not every one. The sample has about 36,000 clones; over 75% are singletons. A note on this clone: Antigen: not known.

This TCR was sampled from an adult with an advanced solid tumor such as melanoma, head and neck, liver or kidney cancer. The rearrangement uses TRBV5-4 and TRBJ2-3; 8 bases map to TRBD1. The specimen comprised CD4+ or CD8+ T cells sorted from blood, sampled in a trial of the OX40 agonist ivuxolimab. The CDR3 protein is CASSPPGGDTQYF. The DNA of the CDR3 is TGTGCCAGCAGCCCCCCAGGGGGCGATACGCAGTATTTT. The whole variable domain, filled in from reference TRBV5-4 and TRBJ2-3, reads ETGVTQSPTHLIKTRGQQVTLRCSSQSGHNTVSWYQQALGQGPQFIFQYYREEENGRGNFPPRFSGLQFPNYSSELNVNALELDDSALYLCASSPPGGDTQYFGPGTRLTVL.